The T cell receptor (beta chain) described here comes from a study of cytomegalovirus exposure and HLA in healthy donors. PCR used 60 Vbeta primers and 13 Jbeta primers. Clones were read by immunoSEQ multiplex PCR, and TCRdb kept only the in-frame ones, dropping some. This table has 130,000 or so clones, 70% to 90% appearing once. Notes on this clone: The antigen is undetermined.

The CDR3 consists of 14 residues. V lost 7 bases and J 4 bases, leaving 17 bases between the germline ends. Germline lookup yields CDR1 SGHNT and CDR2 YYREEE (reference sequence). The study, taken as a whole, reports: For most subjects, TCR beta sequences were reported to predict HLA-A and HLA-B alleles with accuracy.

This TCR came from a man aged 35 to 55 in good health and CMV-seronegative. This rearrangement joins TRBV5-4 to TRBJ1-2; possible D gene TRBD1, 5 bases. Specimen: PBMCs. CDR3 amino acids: CASSRTGPGYGYTF. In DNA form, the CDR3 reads TGTGCCAGCTCTCGTACAGGACCGGGCTATGGCTACACCTTC.